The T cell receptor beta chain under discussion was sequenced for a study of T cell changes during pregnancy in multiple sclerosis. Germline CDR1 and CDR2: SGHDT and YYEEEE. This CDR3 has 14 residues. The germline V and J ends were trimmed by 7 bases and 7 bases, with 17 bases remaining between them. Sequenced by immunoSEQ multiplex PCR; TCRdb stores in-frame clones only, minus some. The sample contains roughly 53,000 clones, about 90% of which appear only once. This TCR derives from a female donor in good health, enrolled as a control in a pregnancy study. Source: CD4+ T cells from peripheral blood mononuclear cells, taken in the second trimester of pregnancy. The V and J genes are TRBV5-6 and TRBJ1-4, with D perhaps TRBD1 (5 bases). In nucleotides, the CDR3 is TGTGCCAGCGGGGCTGGGGCCCGTGCTGAAAAACTGTTTTTT. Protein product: CASGAGARAEKLFF.